A selection of T cell receptor beta chains follows, all from one sample in a study of regulatory T cells in long-lasting Graves disease. TCRdb redid the calling of the multiplex PCR reads with MiXCR, one entry per CDR3 protein. The data show around 400,000 distinct CDR3 sequences, over 9.5% seen once. The data were also submitted as part of a second study, on T cells in Graves' hyperthyroidism and ophthalmopathy.

The source material was peripheral blood mononuclear cells (PBMCs), sampled at new diagnosis, from a patient treated with antithyroid drugs. The receptors shown here come from a woman aged 18-29 years with Graves disease. The conserved cysteine and the conserved F or W are not part of the CDR3 here.

v_call: TRBV20-1
j_call: TRBJ1-1
cdr3_aa: SASRGATNTEAF

v_call: TRBV4-2
j_call: TRBJ2-3
cdr3_aa: ASSQGLAGGPGTDTQY

v_call: TRBV7-9
j_call: TRBJ1-4
cdr3_aa: ASSLGLFAGLEKLF

v_call: TRBV15
j_call: TRBJ2-5
cdr3_aa: ATSTGGQGRETQY

v_call: TRBV4-3
j_call: TRBJ1-4
cdr3_aa: ASSFILGLPNEKLF

v_call: TRBV20-1
j_call: TRBJ1-2
cdr3_aa: SAREWTGGNRGYT

v_call: TRBV9
j_call: TRBJ1-1
cdr3_aa: ASSPGDRAEAF

v_call: TRBV28
j_call: TRBJ2-7
cdr3_aa: ASSLWTGRDQEQY

v_call: TRBV5-8
j_call: TRBJ2-1
cdr3_aa: ASSLVISGIGQF

v_call: TRBV7-6
j_call: TRBJ2-2
cdr3_aa: ASSPGLAGGPRELF

v_call: TRBV2
j_call: TRBJ1-2
cdr3_aa: ASAARARANYGYT